This T cell receptor (beta chain) was sequenced for a study of metastatic and nonmetastatic thyroid tumors. On the study more broadly: The authors compared repertoires across blood and tumor or nodule tissue from malignant and benign thyroid patients. The study's findings and limits: Patients with malignant thyroid tumors reportedly had significantly higher TCR beta diversity than those with benign nodules, in blood and tumor.

The CDR3 sequence is 15 residues long. Germline values: CDR1 MNHNS, CDR2 SASEGT. V lost 6 bases and J lost 0, with 12 bases in between. About this clone: Antigen: not known.

There were no patients who had received any treatment before thyroid surgery. Authors' methods: A papillary thyroid cancer distant-metastasis classifier was built from CDR3 differences across clinicopathological groups. TCRdb re-clonotyped the PCR reads through MiXCR. These V and J calls rely on TCRdb rather than the paper's analysis. The sample includes approximately 25,000 clones, roughly 13% seen only once; the top ten take 14%. Input material: blood. The rearrangement joins TRBV6-1 to TRBJ1-3; D is perhaps TRBD1 (6 bases). The origin of this receptor is a female donor with papillary thyroid cancer or a benign thyroid nodule (not recorded which). Some clones in this sample may be carry-over from other donors' samples. The CDR3 sequence: CASSEDSLSGNTIYF. In DNA, the CDR3 is TGTGCCAGCAGCGAGGACAGCCTCTCTGGAAACACCATATATTTT.